This T cell receptor beta chain was retrieved from a study of regulatory T cells in long-lasting Graves disease. General study points: Among persistent patients, a larger number of public clonotypes were shared (roughly 2,900) than among newly diagnosed patients (about 970). The study found lower TCR diversity in persistent Graves' patients than in newly diagnosed ones.

This clonotype was seen ten or more times. What it recognizes is unknown. Arm-PCR of CDR3 regions and iRepertoire HTBI primers were used to build TCR beta libraries. TCRdb independently ran MiXCR on the multiplex PCR reads; one entry per CDR3 protein. The table lists a few hundred thousand distinct CDR3 sequences, about 20% of them singletons. There are 13 residues in the CDR3. V was clipped by 6 bases and J by 1 base; unmatched bases: 2. Germline values: CDR1 MDHEN, CDR2 SYDVKM. As to time point: persistent/refractory GD, antithyroid drugs over 5 years with positive TRAb. RNA isolated from PBMCs was used to make the TCR library.

The source was peripheral blood mononuclear cells (PBMCs), collected when the disease was refractory, from a patient treated with antithyroid drugs. The clonotype originates from a female donor with Graves disease. This chain uses TRBV28 with TRBJ2-5; 7 nucleotides align to TRBD1. The CDR3 DNA sequence: TGTGCCAGCAGGAGACAGGGCCAAGAGACCCAGTACTTC. This gives the protein CASRRQGQETQYF.